The 28 T cell receptor beta chains listed next were all sequenced from one sample in a study of CD8+ T cells in alopecia areata. Extraction of RNA preceded its reverse transcription into cDNA, which served as the sequencing template. Some clones are missing from TCRdb's copy, which holds only in-frame ones; the method was immunoSEQ multiplex PCR. The repertoire consists of 250,000 or so clones, with about two thirds occurring once and the leading ten covering 0.95% to 1.5%. The sequencing here drew on CD4+ T cells sorted from blood, taken at week 0. All receptors come from a human donor with alopecia areata.

In this sample, this clone turned up a few times. The CDR3 nucleotides are TGCGCCAGCAGCCAAACCGGACAGGGGGGCGAGCAGTACTTC. Translated: CASSQTGQGGEQYF. The V and J genes are TRBV5-1 and TRBJ2-7; 10 nucleotides line up with TRBD1. The germline V gene has CDR1 SGHRS and CDR2 YFSETQ. The CDR3 has 14 amino acids. V lost 4 bases, J lost 6 bases, and 7 bases stayed unmatched.

The chain couples TRBV7-2 to TRBJ1-1; no definite D call. Germline V gives CDR1 SGHTA, CDR2 FQGNSA. Trimming took 4 bases from V and 3 from J, leaving 12 bases between them. The CDR3 runs to 14 residues. The CDR3 sequence is CASSWRRGDTEAFF. CDR3 DNA: TGTGCCAGCAGCTGGCGCCGAGGAGACACTGAAGCTTTCTTT.

This chain connects TRBV7-3 to TRBJ2-6; D may correspond to TRBD1 or TRBD2 (5 bases each). Per germline, CDR1 SGHTA and CDR2 FQGTGA. V gave up 3 bases and J gave up 1 base, with 13 bases separating them. There are 17 residues in the CDR3. CDR3 region: CASSLANWGSGANVLTF. CDR3 sequence (DNA): TGTGCCAGCAGCTTGGCCAACTGGGGGTCTGGGGCCAACGTCCTGACTTTC.

J is TRBJ1-1 and V is TRBV5-1; TRBD1 might be the D (5 bases). Germline CDR1 SGHRS, CDR2 YFSETQ. Trimming took 5 bases from V and 3 from J, leaving 14 bases between them. The CDR3 totals 14 residues. In nucleotides, the CDR3 is TGCGCCAGCAGATTGACAGATCCGGACACTGAAGCTTTCTTT. Protein product: CASRLTDPDTEAFF.

This clone was picked up one time. V gene TRBV6-6 combines with J gene TRBJ1-5; D not resolved. The CDR3 has 15 residues. Germline assignment: CDR1 MNHNY and CDR2 SVGAGI (reference sequence). The V and J ends lost 4 bases and 4 bases respectively, with 14 bases between them. CDR3 amino acids: CASSSSAGRNQPQHF. The CDR3 DNA is TGTGCCAGCAGTTCCAGCGCTGGACGGAATCAGCCCCAGCATTTT.

The chain combines TRBV30 with TRBJ2-1; tentative D call: TRBD1 (6 bases). The CDR3 extends over 14 amino acids. The V and J ends lost 0 bases and 6 bases respectively, with 12 bases between them. The germline V gene encodes CDR1 GTSNPN and CDR2 SVGIG (reference sequence). The CDR3 protein is CAWSVGGKGNEQFF. The CDR3 bases are TGTGCCTGGAGTGTAGGGGGTAAGGGCAATGAGCAGTTCTTC.

In nucleotides, the CDR3 is TGTGCCAGCAGCCTGCGACAGGGTGAGGCCTATGGCTACACCTTC. It is translated as CASSLRQGEAYGYTF. J is TRBJ1-2 and V is TRBV7-2; TRBD1 agrees at 7 bases. Trimming cost V 5 bases and J 4 bases; bases outside gene matches: 10. Per germline, CDR1 SGHTA and CDR2 FQGNSA. The CDR3 runs 15 residues.

This clone has only a few counts. V usage is TRBV2 and J usage is TRBJ2-4; 10 bases agree with TRBD2. CDR1 SNHLY and CDR2 FYNNEI come from the germline V gene. The CDR3 contains 16 residues. The trim removed 4 bases at V and 6 bases at J, leaving 9 bases unmatched. CDR3 residues: CASSVERTSGGNIQYF. CDR3 bases: TGTGCCAGCAGTGTAGAACGGACTAGCGGAGGAAACATTCAGTACTTC.

This clone was observed a few times. This sequence joins TRBV30 and TRBJ2-6, with D perhaps matching TRBD1 or TRBD2 (5 bases each). Per the germline V gene, CDR1 is GTSNPN and CDR2 is SVGIG (reference sequence). V was pared by 4 bases and J by 15 bases, with 13 bases between. The CDR3 has 11 residues. This CDR3 is CAWIPVGTLTF. The CDR3 nucleotides are TGTGCCTGGATCCCGGTGGGGACCCTGACTTTC.

V is TRBV2 and J is TRBJ1-1; D not resolved. The CDR3 is made up of 13 amino acids. V lost 4 bases, J lost 6 bases, and 12 bases lay in between. Germline V CDR1 and CDR2: SNHLY, FYNNEI. CDR3 sequence: CASSGTPQAEAFF. In nucleotides, the CDR3 is TGTGCCAGCAGTGGCACGCCCCAGGCTGAAGCTTTCTTT.

This chain uses TRBV30 with TRBJ1-1; D is unresolved. The CDR3 is 10 amino acids. CDR1 GTSNPN and CDR2 SVGIG come from the germline V gene (reference sequence). Deletions cut 7 bases from V and 6 bases from J, with 9 bases between. CDR3 in amino acids: CAFLSAEAFF. DNA for the CDR3: TGTGCCTTCCTAAGCGCTGAAGCTTTCTTT.

As concerns this clone: This CDR3 is also generated by other DNA sequences in the sample. The genes are TRBV15 and TRBJ2-2; D ambiguous. This CDR3 region has 13 residues. V was shortened by 2 bases and J by 2 bases, with 3 bases between the two germline ends. The germline V gene encodes CDR1 LNHNV and CDR2 YYDKDF (reference sequence). The CDR3 DNA follows: TGTGCCACCAGCAGACCTAACACCGGGGAGCTGTTTTTT. Its translation is CATSRPNTGELFF.

V usage is TRBV9 and J usage is TRBJ1-2; TRBD1 agrees at 8 bases. There are 16 residues in the CDR3. Germline assignment: CDR1 SGDLS and CDR2 YYNGEE. J gave up 8 bases and V 0 bases, and 12 bases lay outside the gene matches. The CDR3 coding sequence is TGTGCCAGCAGCGTAGTTGACAGGGGACCTTTCTACGGCTACACCTTC. This translates into CASSVVDRGPFYGYTF.

This chain uses TRBV15 with TRBJ2-7, with 11 bases fitting TRBD1. CDR1 and CDR2 (germline): LNHNV, YYDKDF (reference sequence). The CDR3 length is 15 residues. V shed 1 base and J 7 bases; nucleotides not matched to a gene: 6. The CDR3 DNA is TGTGCCACCAGCAGAGCCGGACAGGGGGCTTCAGAGCAGTACTTC. Amino acids: CATSRAGQGASEQYF.

The chain uses TRBV15 and TRBJ2-7; 10 bases map to TRBD2. Per germline, CDR1 LNHNV and CDR2 YYDKDF (reference sequence). CDR3 length: 17 amino acids. Trimming removed 1 base from V and 4 bases from J; junction bases left unmatched: 10. CDR3 in DNA: TGTGCCACCAGCAGAGCGGTCGGGGCTAGCGGGGGTTACGAGCAGTACTTC. It yields the protein CATSRAVGASGGYEQYF.

The V and J genes are TRBV29-1 and TRBJ1-2, with 9 bases matching TRBD1. This CDR3 has 16 residues. Germline CDR1 and CDR2: SQVTM and ANQGSEA. V shed 6 bases, J shed 5 bases, and the junction held 16 bases outside the gene matches. CDR3 bases: TGCAGCGTCCACGGACAGGGGACTGTTAGACCGTATGGCTACACCTTC. Its translation: CSVHGQGTVRPYGYTF.

The J gene is TRBJ1-4, the V gene TRBV4-1; D gene unclear. Trimming cost V 3 bases and J 10 bases, with 9 bases left between them. This CDR3 contains 12 residues. Germline V gene sequence: CDR1 MGHRA, CDR2 YSYEKL. The CDR3 reads CASSQGKGKLFF. The CDR3 DNA sequence: TGCGCCAGCAGCCAGGGGAAGGGAAAACTGTTTTTT.

This clone was observed a handful of times. Other DNA variants within this sample encode the same CDR3. The chain carries TRBV29-1 and TRBJ1-5; a possible D gene is TRBD1 (6 bases). The CDR3 is 12 amino acids. Trimming shortened V by 5 bases and J by 7 bases, and 12 bases separated the two germline ends. Looked up from germline, CDR1 is SQVTM and CDR2 is ANQGSEA. The CDR3 loop is CSVRTGNQPQHF. CDR3 coding DNA: TGCAGCGTTCGAACAGGGAACCAGCCCCAGCATTTT. Drawing the rest from reference TRBV29-1 and TRBJ1-5, the complete variable domain is SAVISQKPSRDICQRGTSLTIQCQVDSQVTMMFWYRQQPGQSLTLIATANQGSEATYESGFVIDKFPISRPNLTFSTLTVSNMSPEDSSIYLCSVRTGNQPQHFGDGTRLSIL.

This chain connects TRBV7-3 to TRBJ1-1; no definite D call. Germline V gene lookup returns CDR1 SGHTA and CDR2 FQGTGA. The CDR3 is 15 residues long. The V and J ends lost 1 base and 3 bases respectively, with 12 bases between them. The CDR3 DNA reads as TGTGCCAGCAGCTTAAATAGAGAGGGATACACTGAAGCTTTCTTT. Protein sequence: CASSLNREGYTEAFF.

The chain employs TRBV30 and TRBJ1-6; TRBD1 matches 7 bases. Germline CDR1 and CDR2: GTSNPN and SVGIG (reference sequence). CDR3 length: 15 residues. J lost 7 bases, V lost 0 bases, and 6 bases had no gene match. CDR3 loop: CAWSVLKGGNSPLHF. CDR3 bases: TGTGCCTGGAGTGTACTGAAAGGGGGCAATTCACCCCTCCACTTT.

As concerns this clone: The junction shows a germline mismatch at one end, possibly a read error. The chain employs TRBV7-2 and TRBJ1-6; 9 bases align to TRBD1. CDR1 and CDR2 from the germline V gene are SGHTA and FQGNSA. This CDR3 has 16 residues. The CDR3 is CASSLAPATGGSPLHF. The CDR3 nucleotides read TGTGCCAGCAGCCTAGCCCCAGCGACAGGGGGGTCACCCCTCCACTTT.

This clone was detected a few times. The V and J genes are TRBV5-4 and TRBJ2-5; tentatively, D is TRBD2 (5 bases). V shed 4 bases and J shed 11 bases, with 18 bases lying between them. The CDR3 is made up of 13 amino acids. CDR1 SGHNT and CDR2 YYREEE come from the germline V gene (reference sequence). The CDR3 bases are TGTGCCAGCAGCCTTCCTGACGGGGATGGGCAGTACTTC. It translates to CASSLPDGDGQYF.

The CDR3 coding sequence is TGCAGCGTTGGCCAACGGTTTAATGAAAAACTGTTTTTT. Residues: CSVGQRFNEKLFF. This chain connects TRBV29-1 to TRBJ1-4; D not resolved. V was clipped by 4 bases and J by 4 bases, with 10 bases between them. Germline assignment: CDR1 SQVTM and CDR2 ANQGSEA. The CDR3 contains 13 residues.

The gene calls are TRBV9 and TRBJ1-6, with D hard to call. V lost 3 bases and J lost 0, with 7 bases in between. Germline values: CDR1 SGDLS, CDR2 YYNGEE. CDR3 length: 15 amino acids. In DNA, the CDR3 is TGTGCCAGCAGCGCCGGATCCTCCTATAATTCACCCCTCCACTTT. It translates to CASSAGSSYNSPLHF.

Notes on this clone: The germline gene is not matched at one end of the junction; a read error may be the cause. The chain employs TRBV10-3 and TRBJ2-2, with D perhaps TRBD1 or TRBD2 (5 bases each). The CDR3 has 13 amino acids. Germline V gene lookup returns CDR1 ENHRY and CDR2 SYGVKD. The CDR3 sequence: CAINEGYTGELFF. The CDR3 bases are TGTGCCATCAATGAGGGGTACACCGGGGAGCTGTTTTTT.

This clone was seen ten or more times. The CDR3 spells CAIRGGSNGEQYF. In nucleotides, the CDR3 is TGTGCCATCAGGGGAGGTAGCAACGGCGAGCAGTACTTC. The J gene is TRBJ2-7, the V gene TRBV10-3; D might be TRBD2 (6 bases). The V gene lost 6 bases and the J gene lost 6 bases, with 15 bases spanning the gap. This CDR3 has 13 amino acids. Germline V lookup: CDR1 ENHRY, CDR2 SYGVKD.

The chain is built from TRBV29-1 and TRBJ2-7, with D maybe TRBD2 (5 bases). The length of the CDR3 is 11 residues. Germline V CDR1 and CDR2: SQVTM, ANQGSEA. V shed 7 bases and J shed 5 bases, with 12 bases lying between them. The CDR3 nucleotides read TGCAGCGCCCGCGCGGGTGACGAGCAGTACTTC. Protein: CSARAGDEQYF.

The V and J genes are TRBV4-2 and TRBJ2-2; D remains unclear. With 1 base removed from V and 6 bases from J, the gap between germline ends came to 12 bases. Germline-derived CDR1 and CDR2 are LGHNA and YNFKEQ. The CDR3 sequence is 15 residues long. The CDR3 region has the DNA TGTGCCAGCAGCCAAGTCGTATCGCTACCCGGGGAGCTGTTTTTT. This translates into CASSQVVSLPGELFF.